These T cell receptor beta chains were read from a single sample in a study of shared clonotypes between healthy human individuals. The protocol was immunoSEQ multiplex PCR, while the TCRdb copy is restricted to in-frame clones and leaves out a portion. The sample holds about 520,000 clones; more than 75% are singletons and the top ten take about 11%. Sequenced input: PBMCs. The source of these receptors is a woman between 40 and 55 years old in good health. Some clones in this sample may be carry-over from other donors' samples. CDR3s include the opening cysteine and the closing phenylalanine or tryptophan. Fields, in order: V gene, clone size, D gene, J gene, CDR3 protein, CDR3 DNA. A D gene is named only where the DNA matches it firmly. Clone sizes are given selectively: once, few, many, or a class where the clone is expanded.

V: TRBV19
size: NA
D: TRBD1
J: TRBJ1-2
CDR3: CASSITSGQDYGYTF
DNA: TGTGCCAGTAGCATCACCTCCGGACAGGACTATGGCTACACCTTC

V: TRBV19
size: NA
D: TRBD2
J: TRBJ2-5
CDR3: CASSTPSSGRETQYF
DNA: TGTGCCAGTAGTACCCCTTCTAGCGGGAGGGAGACCCAGTACTTC

V: TRBV2
size: NA
D: TRBD2
J: TRBJ2-7
CDR3: CASSGPSGEYEQYF
DNA: TGTGCCAGCAGTGGTCCTAGCGGGGAATACGAGCAGTACTTC

V: TRBV2
size: few
D: NA
J: TRBJ1-1
CDR3: CARHIQGRDTEAFF
DNA: TGTGCCAGACACATACAGGGTCGGGACACTGAAGCTTTCTTT

V: TRBV6-5
size: NA
D: TRBD2
J: TRBJ2-5
CDR3: CASSRTSGRLETQYF
DNA: TGTGCCAGCAGTAGGACTAGCGGGAGGTTAGAGACCCAGTACTTC

V: TRBV4-3
size: NA
D: TRBD1
J: TRBJ1-5
CDR3: CASSQSPGQGPWHF
DNA: TGCGCCAGCAGCCAGAGCCCGGGACAGGGGCCATGGCATTTT

V: TRBV28
size: few
D: NA
J: TRBJ1-1
CDR3: CASRSANTEAFF
DNA: TGTGCCAGCAGGTCAGCGAACACTGAAGCTTTCTTT

V: TRBV28
size: NA
D: NA
J: TRBJ2-4
CDR3: CASSLTQGNIQYF
DNA: TGTGCCAGCAGTTTGACCCAGGGAAACATTCAGTACTTC

V: TRBV9
size: NA
D: TRBD2
J: TRBJ2-5
CDR3: CASSVGLAEETQYF
DNA: TGTGCCAGCAGCGTGGGACTAGCGGAAGAGACCCAGTACTTC

V: TRBV7-6
size: NA
D: TRBD2
J: TRBJ2-7
CDR3: CASSLLAEGEQYF
DNA: TGTGCCAGCAGCTTGCTAGCGGAGGGCGAGCAGTACTTC

V: TRBV7-2
size: NA
D: NA
J: TRBJ2-3
CDR3: CASSPSRGSTDTQYF
DNA: TGTGCCAGCAGCCCCTCTCGCGGGAGCACAGATACGCAGTATTTT

V: TRBV28
size: NA
D: NA
J: TRBJ1-4
CDR3: CASRRQDATNEKLFF
DNA: TGTGCCAGCAGGAGACAGGATGCAACTAATGAAAAACTGTTTTTT

V: TRBV7-7
size: few
D: TRBD1
J: TRBJ2-2
CDR3: CAVERQGAGGELFF
DNA: TGTGCCGTAGAACGACAGGGGGCTGGCGGGGAGCTGTTTTTT

V: TRBV2
size: NA
D: TRBD2
J: TRBJ2-3
CDR3: CASRELASSTDTQYF
DNA: TGTGCCAGCAGAGAACTAGCGTCGAGCACAGATACGCAGTATTTT

V: TRBV7-3
size: NA
D: NA
J: TRBJ1-1
CDR3: CASRETGWDTEAFF
DNA: TGTGCCAGCAGGGAGACGGGGTGGGACACTGAAGCTTTCTTT

V: TRBV6-1
size: NA
D: NA
J: TRBJ2-7
CDR3: CASSALQGQQYF
DNA: TGTGCCAGCAGTGCACTACAGGGTCAGCAGTACTTC

V: TRBV10-3
size: NA
D: TRBD1
J: TRBJ1-4
CDR3: CAISADRARGEKLFF
DNA: TGTGCCATCAGCGCAGACAGGGCCCGGGGTGAAAAACTGTTTTTT

V: TRBV5-5
size: NA
D: NA
J: TRBJ2-7
CDR3: CASSFGSYEQYF
DNA: TGTGCCAGCAGCTTCGGCAGTTACGAGCAGTACTTC

V: TRBV7-8
size: NA
D: TRBD1
J: TRBJ1-1
CDR3: CASSRTGGTEAFF
DNA: TGTGCCAGCAGCCGGACAGGGGGCACTGAAGCTTTCTTT

V: TRBV2
size: NA
D: NA
J: TRBJ2-7
CDR3: CASSGQGGPYEQYF
DNA: TGTGCCAGCAGCGGGCAGGGAGGTCCCTACGAGCAGTACTTC

V: TRBV27
size: NA
D: NA
J: TRBJ2-2
CDR3: CASSFKNTGELFF
DNA: TGTGCCAGCAGTTTTAAGAACACCGGGGAGCTGTTTTTT

V: TRBV14
size: NA
D: NA
J: TRBJ2-1
CDR3: CASSRDDYYNEQFF
DNA: TGTGCCAGCAGCCGAGACGACTACTACAATGAGCAGTTCTTC

V: TRBV10-1
size: NA
D: NA
J: TRBJ1-1
CDR3: CASSEWGTEAFF
DNA: TGCGCCAGCAGTGAATGGGGGACTGAAGCTTTCTTT

V: TRBV27
size: NA
D: NA
J: TRBJ2-6
CDR3: CASSFKGRRRSGANVLTF
DNA: TGTGCCAGCAGTTTCAAAGGACGGAGAAGGTCTGGGGCCAACGTCCTGACTTTC

V: TRBV4-1
size: NA
D: NA
J: TRBJ2-7
CDR3: CASSHGRSGAYEQYF
DNA: TGCGCCAGCAGCCACGGAAGAAGCGGAGCCTACGAGCAGTACTTC

V: TRBV28
size: NA
D: NA
J: TRBJ2-3
CDR3: CATLGGGADTQYF
DNA: TGTGCCACCCTAGGAGGCGGTGCAGATACGCAGTATTTT

V: TRBV2
size: NA
D: NA
J: TRBJ2-3
CDR3: CASSERNSHTQYF
DNA: TGTGCCAGCAGTGAAAGAAACTCCCATACGCAGTATTTT

V: TRBV6-5
size: NA
D: TRBD2
J: TRBJ2-3
CDR3: CASSYGTRTDTQYF
DNA: TGTGCCAGCAGTTACGGGACTAGAACAGATACGCAGTATTTT